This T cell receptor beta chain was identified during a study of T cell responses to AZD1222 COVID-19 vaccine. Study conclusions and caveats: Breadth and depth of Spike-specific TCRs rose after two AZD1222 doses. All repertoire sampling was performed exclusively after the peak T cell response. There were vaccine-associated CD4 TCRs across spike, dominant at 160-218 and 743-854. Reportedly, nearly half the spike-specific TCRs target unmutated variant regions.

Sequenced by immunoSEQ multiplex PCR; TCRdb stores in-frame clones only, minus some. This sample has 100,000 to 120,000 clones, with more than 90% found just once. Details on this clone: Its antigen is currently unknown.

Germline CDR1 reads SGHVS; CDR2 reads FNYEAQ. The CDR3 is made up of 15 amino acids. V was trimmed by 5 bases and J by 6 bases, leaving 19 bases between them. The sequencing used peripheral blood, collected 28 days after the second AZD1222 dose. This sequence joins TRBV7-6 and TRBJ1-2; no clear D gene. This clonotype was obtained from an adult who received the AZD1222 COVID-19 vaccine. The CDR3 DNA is TGTGCCAGCAGCGGGCCGGGCCTAACGCAAGATGGCTACACCTTC. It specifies CASSGPGLTQDGYTF.